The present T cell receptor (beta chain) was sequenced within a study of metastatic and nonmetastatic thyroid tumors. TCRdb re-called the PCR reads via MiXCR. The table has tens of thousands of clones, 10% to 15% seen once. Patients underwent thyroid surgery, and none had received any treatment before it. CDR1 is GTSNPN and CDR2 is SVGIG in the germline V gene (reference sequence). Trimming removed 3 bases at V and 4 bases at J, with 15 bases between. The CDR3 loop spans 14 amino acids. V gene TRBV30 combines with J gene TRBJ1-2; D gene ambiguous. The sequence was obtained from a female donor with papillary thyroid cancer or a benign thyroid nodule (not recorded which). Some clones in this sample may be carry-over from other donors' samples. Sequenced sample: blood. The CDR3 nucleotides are TGTGCCTGGAGGGAAGGGAATCCTTCCTATGGCTACACCTTC. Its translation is CAWREGNPSYGYTF.